This TCR beta chain was documented in a study of shared clonotypes between healthy human individuals. Study outcomes and limitations: Sorted-subset samples were not fully sequenced, rarefaction indicated.

The assay was immunoSEQ multiplex PCR, and TCRdb's table has in-frame clones only and misses some. The repertoire has 600,000 to 750,000 clones, about three quarters of them found once; the top ten carry under 2%. Concerning this clone itself: Its antigen is still unknown.

Unmatched junction bases numbered 13, after V lost 5 bases and J lost 4 bases. The germline V gene encodes CDR1 ENHRY and CDR2 SYGVKD. The CDR3 contains 16 residues. Material for sequencing was memory CD4+ T cells sorted from blood. Subset noted: CD45RA-negative fraction. The sequence came from a woman between 25 and 40 years old in good health. The chain links TRBV10-3 to TRBJ1-2; the match to TRBD1 covers 7 bases. This CDR3 reads CAISSPDREAGYGYTF. In DNA, the CDR3 is TGTGCCATCAGTTCCCCTGACAGGGAGGCGGGCTATGGCTACACCTTC.